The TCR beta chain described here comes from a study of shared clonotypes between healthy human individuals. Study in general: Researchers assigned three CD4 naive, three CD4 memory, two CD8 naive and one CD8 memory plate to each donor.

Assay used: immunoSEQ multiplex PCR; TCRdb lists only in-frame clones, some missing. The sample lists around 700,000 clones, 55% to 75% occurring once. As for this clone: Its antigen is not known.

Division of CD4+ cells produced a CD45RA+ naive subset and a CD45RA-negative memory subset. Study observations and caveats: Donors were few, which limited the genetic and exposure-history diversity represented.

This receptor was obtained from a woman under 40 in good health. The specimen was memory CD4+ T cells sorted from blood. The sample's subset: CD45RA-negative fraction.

The CDR3: CASSLSTGRGGTDEQYF. The CDR3 nucleotides are TGTGCCAGCAGTTTATCCACAGGGAGGGGGGGGACTGACGAGCAGTACTTC. This sequence joins TRBV28 and TRBJ2-7, with D perhaps TRBD2 (7 bases). CDR1 MDHEN and CDR2 SYDVKM come from the germline V gene. Trimming left V 1 base short and J 5 bases short, with 21 bases between. The CDR3 is made up of 17 amino acids.